Shown below are 11 T cell receptor beta chains from a single sample sequenced in a study of control samples from healthy donors and cancer patients (dated by TCRdb to 2018 to 2021). Library method: the immunoSEQ multiplex PCR assay. The table comes from immuneACCESS by way of TCRdb, which keeps in-frame sequences with V and J called. Part of the clones is missing from these tables; in studies checked, under half for an unresolved V gene and the rest for unknown reasons. This sample lists 75,000 to 90,000 clones; roughly nine tenths were detected once. Around 21% of the sample is in the top ten clones. Sample: blood. Receptor source: a man aged 25 to 40 in good health.

This chain connects TRBV6-6 to TRBJ1-3; D call uncertain. Germline CDR1 reads MNHNY; CDR2 reads SVGAGI (reference sequence). The germline V and J ends were trimmed by 5 bases and 1 base, with 21 bases remaining between them. The CDR3 loop spans 18 amino acids. The CDR3 sequence: CASSPTRVGGGSGNTIYF. The CDR3 bases are TGTGCCAGCAGTCCGACCCGGGTGGGCGGAGGATCTGGAAACACCATATATTTT.

In nucleotides, the CDR3 is TGTGCCAGCAGCTCAGGACATCAACTATACAATGAGCAGTTCTTC. Translation gives CASSSGHQLYNEQFF. This sequence joins TRBV5-4 and TRBJ2-1, with D possibly matching TRBD1 (5 bases). CDR3 length: 15 amino acids. Germline CDR1 and CDR2: SGHNT and YYREEE (reference sequence). V lost 3 bases and J 4 bases, leaving 14 bases between the germline ends.

This clone came up a few times. The rearrangement links TRBV10-3 to TRBJ2-3; TRBD1 might be the D (5 bases). This CDR3 spans 13 amino acids. Germline V CDR1 and CDR2: ENHRY, SYGVKD. Trimming pared 3 bases from V and 4 bases from J, leaving 8 bases between. The CDR3: CAISDQGADTQYF. CDR3 DNA sequence: TGTGCCATCAGTGACCAGGGCGCAGATACGCAGTATTTT.

A single count supports this clone. The chain has TRBV24-1 and TRBJ1-1; tentatively, D is TRBD1 (6 bases). The CDR3 runs 12 residues. Germline V CDR1 and CDR2: KGHDR, SFDVKD. With 6 bases removed from V and 11 bases from J, the gap between germline ends came to 15 bases. The CDR3 here is CATSQRGGEAFF. In DNA, the CDR3 is TGTGCCACCAGTCAGAGAGGGGGTGAGGCTTTCTTT.

The V call is TRBV7-9, the J call TRBJ1-2; possibly TRBD1 for D (6 bases). V lost 5 bases and J lost 0, with 13 bases in between. Germline V lookup: CDR1 SEHNR, CDR2 FQNEAQ (reference sequence). This CDR3 has 15 residues. The CDR3 here is CASSTGRGANYGYTF. Written as DNA, the CDR3 is TGTGCCAGCAGCACAGGGAGGGGGGCTAACTATGGCTACACCTTC. Full variable domain (rest looked up from reference TRBV7-9 and TRBJ1-2): DTGVSQNPRHKITKRGQNVTFRCDPISEHNRLYWYRQTLGQGPEFLTYFQNEAQLEKSRLLSDRFSAERPKGSFSTLEIQRTEQGDSAMYLCASSTGRGANYGYTFGSGTRLTVV.

The CDR3 loop is CATSDLRQAHLLNTEAFF. As DNA, the CDR3 is TGTGCCACCAGTGATCTTCGACAGGCACACCTCTTGAACACTGAAGCTTTCTTT. The V gene is TRBV24-1, the J gene TRBJ1-1; D may be TRBD1 (6 bases). CDR3 length equals 18 residues. Germline assignment: CDR1 KGHDR and CDR2 SFDVKD. V lost 3 bases, J lost 0 bases, and 19 bases lay in between.

The genes are TRBV11-1 and TRBJ1-6, with a tentative D call TRBD1 (5 bases). CDR1 and CDR2 from the germline V gene are SGHAT and FQDESV (reference sequence). Trimming stripped 5 bases from V and 10 bases from J, with 12 bases between. The CDR3 sequence is 13 residues long. The chain's CDR3 is CASSVLEGSPLHF. For the CDR3, the DNA is TGTGCCAGCAGCGTCCTTGAGGGGTCACCCCTCCACTTT.

V and J are TRBV5-4 and TRBJ1-2, with a weak D call TRBD1 (5 bases). The V gene lost 7 bases and the J gene lost 4 bases, with 14 bases spanning the gap. The CDR3 sequence is 13 residues long. Germline V gene sequence: CDR1 SGHNT, CDR2 YYREEE (reference sequence). CDR3 sequence: CASGPGGTYGYTF. The CDR3 DNA reads TGTGCCAGCGGCCCTGGGGGGACCTATGGCTACACCTTC.

The rearrangement links TRBV1 to TRBJ1-1; whether TRBD1, the table's D call, matches the DNA was not checked. TRBV1 is deemed a pseudogene. The CDR3 has 14 residues. The CDR3 sequence: CTSSQDGRENEAFF. The CDR3 DNA reads as TGCACCAGCAGCCAAGATGGGCGTGAGAATGAAGCTTTCTTT.

This sequence joins TRBV27 and TRBJ1-6; 10 bases match TRBD1. Germline assignment: CDR1 MNHEY and CDR2 SMNVEV (reference sequence). Trimming at V came to 0 bases and at J to 10 bases, leaving 3 bases not matched to a gene. This CDR3 is 15 amino acids long. CDR3 sequence reads: CASSLSPDRGSPLHF. The CDR3 DNA sequence: TGTGCCAGCAGTTTATCTCCGGACAGGGGGTCACCCCTCCACTTT.

The genes are TRBV6-2 or TRBV6-3 and TRBJ1-1; no firm D call. The CDR3 runs 13 residues. With 5 bases removed from V and 4 bases from J, the gap between germline ends came to 11 bases. In germline, CDR1 is MNHEY, CDR2 SVGEGT. CDR3 sequence: CASSRDVGTEAFF. The CDR3 region has the DNA TGTGCCAGCAGTCGAGACGTCGGCACTGAAGCTTTCTTT.